This passage covers 18 T cell receptor beta chains from one sample sequenced in a study of T-cell reconstitution after alpha-beta-depleted transplantation in children. A TCRbeta library incorporating unique molecular identifiers was prepared. MiXCR, run by TCRdb on the PCR reads, gives a single entry per CDR3 protein. The sample holds about 900,000 distinct CDR3 sequences; around 30% are singletons and the top ten take 25% to 35%. The specimen comprised PBMCs, mostly from graft donor cells, sampled 360 days after TCRalphabeta/CD19-depleted stem cell transplant. The source is a boy in the first two years of life who had a stem cell transplant for SCID, so the T cells may come from the graft donor.

The rearrangement links TRBV10-3 to TRBJ2-7; TRBD1 matches 8 bases. The CDR3 covers 18 residues. After removal of 3 bases from V and 5 bases from J, the junction contained 18 bases not matched to a gene. The germline V gene encodes CDR1 ENHRY and CDR2 SYGVKD. This CDR3 is CAISDLLRLTGDRNEQYF. The CDR3 region has the DNA TGTGCCATCAGTGACCTACTTAGATTGACAGGGGACAGGAACGAGCAGTACTTC.

This clonotype appeared a few times. The chain's CDR3 is CASSPLAWAYNEQFF. The DNA for the CDR3 is TGTGCCAGCAGCCCCCTTGCGTGGGCCTACAATGAGCAGTTCTTC. V usage is TRBV7-9 and J usage is TRBJ2-1; D gene uncertain. V lost 5 bases to trimming and J lost 2 bases, with 13 bases between them. The CDR3 runs 15 residues. Germline CDR1 and CDR2: SEHNR and FQNEAQ (reference sequence).

This clonotype was seen a few times. V and J are TRBV28 and TRBJ1-5; unclear D gene. The germline V gene encodes CDR1 MDHEN and CDR2 SYDVKM. V lost 5 bases and J lost 7, with 9 bases in between. This CDR3 region has 12 residues. CDR3 amino acids: CASSVLKQPQHF. The CDR3 region has the DNA TGTGCCAGCAGTGTGCTGAAACAGCCCCAGCATTTT.

The V and J genes are TRBV20-1 and TRBJ2-7, with unresolved D. V lost 2 bases to trimming and J lost 4 bases, with 6 bases between them. CDR1 and CDR2 (germline): DFQATT, SNEGSKA (reference sequence). CDR3 size: 11 residues. Written as DNA, the CDR3 is TGCAGTGCTAGACGAAAGTACGAGCAGTACTTC. It is translated as CSARRKYEQYF.

A few counts support this clonotype. This chain uses TRBV20-1 with TRBJ1-1, with 8 bases that match TRBD1. The CDR3 spans 13 residues. Trimming took 6 bases from V and 7 from J; bases not matched to a gene: 10. In germline, CDR1 is DFQATT, CDR2 SNEGSKA (reference sequence). In DNA form, the CDR3 reads TGCAGTGCCCCGGGGGACAGGTCTCTTGAAGCTTTCTTT. Translating it yields CSAPGDRSLEAFF.

The chain links TRBV5-1 to TRBJ2-3; D ambiguous. V was cut by 0 bases and J by 0 bases, with 14 bases left in between. CDR1 SGHRS and CDR2 YFSETQ come from the germline V gene. This CDR3 is built from 17 residues. The CDR3 nucleotides read TGCGCCAGCAGCTTGGCCCCAGCTCACTCTAGCACAGATACGCAGTATTTT. This codes for CASSLAPAHSSTDTQYF.

The V and J genes are TRBV28 and TRBJ1-4; 8 bases map to TRBD1. V trimming: 5 bases; J trimming: 8 bases; junction bases outside the gene matches: 10. CDR1 is MDHEN, CDR2 SYDVKM, per germline. CDR3 length equals 15 residues. The CDR3 spells CASSRWTGLKEKLFF. The CDR3 DNA reads TGTGCCAGCAGTCGCTGGACAGGGCTTAAGGAAAAACTGTTTTTT.

The J gene is TRBJ2-7, the V gene TRBV7-4; 14 bases line up with TRBD2. V trimming: 5 bases; J trimming: 2 bases; junction bases outside the gene matches: 14. CDR1 and CDR2 from the germline V gene are SGHVT and SQSDAQ. The CDR3 runs to 19 residues. The CDR3 region has the DNA TGTGCCAGCAGCCCAATCCCCCGCCTGACTAGCGGGGGGGCCTACGAGCAGTACTTC. Translating it yields CASSPIPRLTSGGAYEQYF.

CDR3 in amino acids: CASSPQNRGRPYEQYF. The CDR3 coding sequence is TGTGCCAGCTCACCTCAGAACAGGGGGAGGCCCTACGAGCAGTACTTC. This rearrangement joins TRBV18 to TRBJ2-7; TRBD1 matches at 8 bases. From germline, CDR1 is KGHSH and CDR2 LQKENI. V lost 3 bases to trimming and J lost 2 bases; unmatched junction nucleotides: 9. The CDR3 extends over 16 amino acids.

This clonotype was recorded a few times. This rearrangement joins TRBV10-3 to TRBJ2-7; tentatively, D is TRBD1 or TRBD2 (5 bases each). The V gene's germline CDR1 is ENHRY and CDR2 SYGVKD. Between the trimmed V and J ends, which lost 6 bases and 6 bases, there was a span of 18 bases. This CDR3 comprises 14 residues. The CDR3 nucleotides are TGTGCCATCAGATCGGCAGAGGGGACGAGCGAGCAGTACTTC. Its translation is CAIRSAEGTSEQYF.

A single count supports this clonotype. The V call is TRBV5-6, the J call TRBJ2-3; perhaps TRBD1 as D (5 bases). The V gene's germline CDR1 is SGHDT and CDR2 YYEEEE. The ends were cut back, 4 bases at V and 4 bases at J, with 16 bases in the middle. The CDR3 totals 15 residues. CDR3 region: CASSPTPTDADTQYF. CDR3 DNA sequence: TGTGCCAGCAGCCCGACACCGACAGACGCAGATACGCAGTATTTT. Using reference TRBV5-6 and TRBJ2-3 for the parts outside the CDR3, the full variable domain is DAGVTQSPTHLIKTRGQQVTLRCSPKSGHDTVSWYQQALGQGPQFIFQYYEEEERQRGNFPDRFSGHQFPNYSSELNVNALLLGDSALYLCASSPTPTDADTQYFGPGTRLTVL.

The rearrangement joins TRBV20-1 to TRBJ2-5; TRBD1 agrees at 7 bases. CDR1 is DFQATT, CDR2 SNEGSKA, per germline (reference sequence). V shed 5 bases, J shed 4 bases, and the junction held 7 bases outside the gene matches. This CDR3 spans 13 amino acids. CDR3 region: CSAVLGGLETQYF. As DNA, the CDR3 is TGCAGTGCTGTACTAGGGGGCTTAGAGACCCAGTACTTC.

The V gene is TRBV15, the J gene TRBJ1-4; D is undetermined. CDR3 length equals 16 residues. CDR1 LNHNV and CDR2 YYDKDF come from the germline V gene (reference sequence). V was shortened by 0 bases and J by 2 bases, with 10 bases between the two germline ends. CDR3 nucleotides: TGTGCCACCAGCAGAGATCTCGGGCTTACTAATGAAAAACTGTTTTTT. It translates to CATSRDLGLTNEKLFF.

The V gene is TRBV5-1, the J gene TRBJ1-1; D not certain. Between the trimmed V and J ends, which lost 1 base and 4 bases, there was a span of 8 bases. CDR3 length equals 13 residues. Germline values: CDR1 SGHRS, CDR2 YFSETQ. CDR3 sequence (DNA): TGCGCCAGCAGCTTGTATGTTCGCACTGAAGCTTTCTTT. Translating gives CASSLYVRTEAFF.

This clonotype was counted a few times. The CDR3 nucleotides are TGTGCCACCAGCAGAGATTCCAGGATCTACGAGCAGTACTTC. Its protein is CATSRDSRIYEQYF. The chain employs TRBV15 and TRBJ2-7; D unresolved. V was pared by 0 bases and J by 3 bases, with 9 bases between. The CDR3 is 14 amino acids. Looked up from germline, CDR1 is LNHNV and CDR2 is YYDKDF (reference sequence). Combining the CDR3 with reference TRBV15 and TRBJ2-7 gives the whole variable domain DAMVIQNPRYQVTQFGKPVTLSCSQTLNHNVMYWYQQKSSQAPKLLFHYYDKDFNNEADTPDNFQSRRPNTSFCFLDIRSPGLGDTAMYLCATSRDSRIYEQYFGPGTRLTVT.

This rearrangement joins TRBV5-1 to TRBJ1-1; D perhaps matches TRBD1 (5 bases). The germline V gene encodes CDR1 SGHRS and CDR2 YFSETQ. V lost 5 bases to trimming and J lost 1 base, with 12 bases between them. The CDR3 spans 14 residues. The CDR3 protein is CASRVGAPNTEAFF. The CDR3 bases are TGCGCCAGCAGAGTTGGGGCCCCGAACACTGAAGCTTTCTTT.

This chain connects TRBV7-2 to TRBJ2-5, with D possibly being TRBD1 (5 bases). The CDR3 has 14 residues. Germline V lookup: CDR1 SGHTA, CDR2 FQGNSA. V was shortened by 4 bases and J by 4 bases, with 13 bases between the two germline ends. The CDR3 here is CASSWGRSLETQYF. In DNA form, the CDR3 reads TGTGCCAGCAGCTGGGGCAGATCCCTAGAGACCCAGTACTTC.

The table lists this clonotype with a few counts. The rearrangement uses TRBV28 and TRBJ2-5; 9 bases line up with TRBD1. In germline, CDR1 is MDHEN, CDR2 SYDVKM. The trim removed 5 bases at V and 4 bases at J, leaving 5 bases unmatched. The CDR3 totals 14 residues. The CDR3 reads CASSITGGRETQYF. The CDR3 DNA reads as TGTGCCAGCAGTATTACAGGGGGCCGAGAGACCCAGTACTTC. Full variable domain (outside the CDR3, taken from reference TRBV28 and TRBJ2-5): DVKVTQSSRYLVKRTGEKVFLECVQDMDHENMFWYRQDPGLGLRLIYFSYDVKMKEKGDIPEGYSVSREKKERFSLILESASTNQTSMYLCASSITGGRETQYFGPGTRLLVL.